This T cell receptor (beta chain) originates from a study of shared clonotypes between healthy human individuals. Profiling relied on immunoSEQ multiplex PCR, and the TCRdb table lists in-frame clones only, not all of them. The sample has over a million clones; roughly 96% are singletons. V was clipped by 0 bases and J by 10 bases, with 7 bases between them. The CDR3 length is 12 residues. CDR1 is MNHNS and CDR2 is SASEGT in the germline V gene. Within Nashville, Tennessee resided all donors, each a Caucasian adult. CD4+ cells yielded CD45RA+ naive and CD45RA-negative memory subsets. This chain connects TRBV6-1 to TRBJ2-1, with D perhaps TRBD1 (5 bases). The sequenced sample consisted of naive CD4+ T cells sorted from blood. Subset described: CD45RA+ positively selected. This clonotype originated in a man aged 30 to 45 in good health. The CDR3 DNA reads as TGTGCCAGCAGTGAAGCAGGGGAAGAGCAGTTCTTC. Amino acid sequence: CASSEAGEEQFF.